A single sample gave rise to the 10 T cell receptor beta chains below, sequenced in a study of T cells in women clearing cervical HPV infection. Profiling relied on immunoSEQ multiplex PCR, and the TCRdb table lists in-frame clones only, not all of them. This repertoire comprises 20,000 to 25,000 clones; its ten largest clones make up about 6%. The specimen sequenced was blood buffy coat. The receptors derive from a woman aged 18 to 75 with a cervical HPV16 infection that either progressed to CIN3+ or cleared (not recorded which).

With regard to this clone: The sequence runs out 3 residues before the end of the CDR3; the remainder is reconstructed from the germline J gene. The gene calls are TRBV28 and TRBJ2-7; 8 positions agree with TRBD2. CDR1 is MDHEN, CDR2 SYDVKM, per germline. J lost 0 bases, V lost 8 bases, and 6 bases had no gene match. This CDR3 region has 14 residues. Incomplete CDR3 DNA: TGTGCCAGCCTTCGGGGGGGCTCCTCCTACGAG. Amino acids: CASLRGGSSYE. The CDR3 reads in full as CASLRGGSSYEQYF.

Of note for this clone: The CDR3 end falls 3 residues outside the read, so it is completed with the germline J gene. The V call is TRBV2, the J call TRBJ1-1; D may be TRBD1 (5 bases). Trimming removed 4 bases from V and 1 base from J, with 7 bases in between. CDR1 is SNHLY, CDR2 FYNNEI, per germline. CDR3 length equals 13 residues. The DNA read from the CDR3 is TGTGCCAGCAGTGCAGACAGGAACACTGAA. It yields the protein CASSADRNTE. The full CDR3 protein reads CASSADRNTEAFF.

Comments on this clone: The CDR3 end lies 3 residues beyond the end of the read and is filled in from the germline J gene. The chain links TRBV18 to TRBJ1-2, with 8 bases that match TRBD1. The CDR3 has 14 residues. Looked up from germline, CDR1 is KGHSH and CDR2 is LQKENI. The CDR3 protein is CASSHETGAYDYTF. The sequenced CDR3 bases are TGTGCCAGCTCACACGAGACAGGGGCCTACGAC.

For this clone: The CDR3 end falls 3 residues outside the read, so it is completed with the germline J gene. The J gene is TRBJ1-2, the V gene TRBV19; D gene ambiguous. From germline, CDR1 is LNHDA and CDR2 SQIVND (reference sequence). The CDR3 length is 14 residues. The V end was cut by 2 bases, the J end by 3 bases, with 10 bases between. CDR3 DNA (partial): TGTGCCAGTAGTATAACCGTGAGGGACTATGGC. It is translated as CASSITVRDYG. The entire CDR3 protein is CASSITVRDYGYTF.

To note about this clone: The CDR3 end falls 3 residues outside the read, so it is completed with the germline J gene. The rearrangement joins TRBV19 to TRBJ2-5; weak D call: TRBD1 (6 bases). V was shortened by 3 bases and J by 0 bases, with 11 bases between the two germline ends. The germline CDR1 and CDR2 sequences are LNHDA and SQIVND (reference sequence). The CDR3 has 15 amino acids. CDR3 DNA, as far as it was read: TGTGCCAGTAGTATCGGACAGAATAACCAAGAGACC. Protein: CASSIGQNNQET. In full, the CDR3 reads CASSIGQNNQETQYF.

With respect to this clone: From the germline J gene comes the end of the CDR3, since the read stops 3 residues before it. The chain recombines TRBV20-1 with TRBJ1-2; 10 positions agree with TRBD1. CDR3 length: 16 amino acids. Germline values: CDR1 DFQATT, CDR2 SNEGSKA (reference sequence). V shed 1 base, J shed 5 bases, and the junction held 10 bases outside the gene matches. CDR3 region: CSARGLTDRGGYGYTF. CDR3 DNA, as far as it was read: TGCAGTGCTAGAGGCCTTACGGACAGGGGGGGATATGGC.

As for this clone: The read is 3 residues too short to cover the CDR3 end, so that end is filled in from the germline J gene. This rearrangement joins TRBV7-2 to TRBJ2-7, with 7 bases that match TRBD2. Germline CDR1 reads SGHTA; CDR2 reads FQGNSA. The CDR3 runs 13 residues. After removal of 5 bases from V and 5 bases from J, the junction contained 6 bases not matched to a gene. The CDR3 region is CASSKGLVDEQYF. The CDR3 DNA, read in part, is TGTGCCAGCAGCAAAGGACTAGTCGACGAG.

About this clone itself: The read is 3 residues too short to cover the CDR3 end, so that end is filled in from the germline J gene. The identical CDR3 is also encoded by other nucleotide sequences in the sample. The gene calls are TRBV18 and TRBJ1-4; D unclear. Germline CDR1 KGHSH, CDR2 LQKENI. V dropped 10 bases and J dropped 3 bases, with 18 bases sitting between them. The length of the CDR3 is 15 residues. CDR3 bases read: TGTGCCACCCAACCCGAGAAGGGTGCTAATGAAAAA. Amino acid sequence: CATQPEKGANEK. The whole CDR3 region reads CATQPEKGANEKLFF.

CDR3 in amino acids: CSASGTAYEQYF. The sequenced part of the CDR3 DNA is TGCAGTGCTAGTGGGACAGCATACGAG. V usage is TRBV20-1 and J usage is TRBJ2-7; 7 positions match TRBD1. Coverage ceases 3 residues before the CDR3 finishes, and the germline J gene fills in the end. Germline lookup yields CDR1 DFQATT and CDR2 SNEGSKA (reference sequence). V shed 3 bases, J shed 4 bases, and the junction held 3 bases outside the gene matches. The CDR3 has 12 residues.

On this clone itself: The read comes to an end 3 residues before the CDR3 does, leaving the germline J gene to fill in the end. The J gene is TRBJ2-3, the V gene TRBV28; TRBD1 or TRBD2 may be the D gene (5 bases each). This CDR3 contains 14 residues. Per the germline V gene, CDR1 is MDHEN and CDR2 is SYDVKM. V lost 5 bases to trimming and J lost 1 base, with 10 bases between them. Partial CDR3 DNA: TGTGCCAGCAGTAATCAGGGAGGCACAGATACG. This gives the protein CASSNQGGTDT. The full CDR3 protein is CASSNQGGTDTQYF.